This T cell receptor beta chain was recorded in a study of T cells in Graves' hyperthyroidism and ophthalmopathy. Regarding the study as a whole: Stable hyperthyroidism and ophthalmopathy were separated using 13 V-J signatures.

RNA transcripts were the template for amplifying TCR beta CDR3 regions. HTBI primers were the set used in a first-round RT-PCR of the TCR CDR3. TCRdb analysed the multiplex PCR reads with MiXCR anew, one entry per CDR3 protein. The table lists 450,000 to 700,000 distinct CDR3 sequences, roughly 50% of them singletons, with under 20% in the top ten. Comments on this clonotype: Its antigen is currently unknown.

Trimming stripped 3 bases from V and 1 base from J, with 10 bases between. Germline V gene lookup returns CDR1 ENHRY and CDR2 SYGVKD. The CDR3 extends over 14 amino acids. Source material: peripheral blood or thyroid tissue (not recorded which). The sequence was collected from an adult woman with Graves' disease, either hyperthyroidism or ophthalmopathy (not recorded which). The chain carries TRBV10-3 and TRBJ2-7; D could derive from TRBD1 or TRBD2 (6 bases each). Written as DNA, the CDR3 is TGTGCCATCAGTGACCGAGGGGGGTCCTACGAGCAGTACTTC. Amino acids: CAISDRGGSYEQYF.